This section outlines one T cell receptor (beta chain) sequence together with its context. This entry is derived from a study of blood T cell repertoires in COVID-19. Study-level information: Whether acute or convalescent, the COVID-19 samples came from the United States, Italy and Spain. PBMCs, B-cell-depleted T cells, or T cells were the source of the cDNA or gDNA that made up the material.

The V gene end was trimmed by 0 bases and the J gene end by 0 bases; junction bases not matched to a gene: 3. CDR1 and CDR2 (germline): SGDLS, YYNGEE. The CDR3 covers 15 residues. Exposed study participants had met a COVID-19 case within 2 weeks before entry. Per the original methods: Researchers report that nucleated cell counts were estimated from reference gene primer amplification. Repertoires were generated with immunoSEQ multiplex PCR, while TCRdb's copy carries only in-frame clones and drops some. Clone size and the V and J calls come from that table; the DNA yielded D and trimming. The sample shows 300,000 to 350,000 clones, more than 85% of them seen only once.

V and J are TRBV9 and TRBJ2-7; 7 bases are a match to TRBD2. Material: PBMCs or T cells enriched from blood (not recorded which). The TCR was taken from a woman in her twenties or thirties who had been exposed to COVID-19. CDR3 loop: CASSVGGGGSYEQYF. The CDR3 DNA reads TGTGCCAGCAGCGTAGGCGGCGGGGGCTCCTACGAGCAGTACTTC.